This TCR beta chain derives from a study of beta chain features in type 1 diabetes. Study results and limitations: VDJ junctions sequenced from type 1 diabetes patients showed fewer insertions and more deletions. Compared with healthy donors, patients appeared to share more similar naive, central memory and regulatory TCRB repertoires. Shorter TCRB CDR3s, moderately but significantly so, were found in Type 1 diabetes patients in all four CD4+ subsets. Researchers caution that PCR might favor shorter templates, equally among patients and controls.

This clone showed up just a few times. The antigen remains undetermined. The whole isolated RNA underwent reverse transcription, so sequencing captured expressed TCRB transcripts. Method: immunoSEQ multiplex PCR; TCRdb's copy keeps in-frame clones and lacks some. The sample carries under 200,000 clones, around 8.4% recorded once. This CDR3 comprises 14 residues. The ends were cut back, 3 bases at V and 3 bases at J, with 11 bases in the middle. CDR1 is SGHNT, CDR2 YENEEA, per germline. Sequencing was carried out using central memory CD4+ T cells from blood. The sequence derives from a woman aged 18 to 35 with type 1 diabetes. V and J are TRBV11-3 and TRBJ1-2, with a weak D call TRBD1 (6 bases). The CDR3 here is CASSFTGIDYGYTF. The CDR3 DNA is TGTGCCAGCAGCTTTACAGGGATCGACTATGGCTACACCTTC.